The clone carrying this TCR beta chain has only a few counts. Its antigen remains unknown. These data originate in a study of naive and memory T cell subsets. Treatment specified: skin biopsy from PPD injection site in Mantoux-positive individual. The library had UMIs added by 3' ligation of an oligonucleotide to TCR cDNA. Biopsied sites were PPD injections in people with a positive Mantoux test. Germline CDR1 reads LGHNT; CDR2 reads FRNRAP. Between the trimmed V and J ends, which lost 7 bases and 0 bases, there was a span of 6 bases. The CDR3 length is 12 residues. Study-level findings and limits: The RNA method is potentially sensitive to activation and differentiation changes.

Ligated cDNA underwent four rounds of PCR with nested alpha and beta constant region primers and SP2. A single record per CDR3 protein comes from TCRdb applying MiXCR to the UMI-ligation and nested PCR reads. The table shows 20,000 to 25,000 distinct CDR3 sequences, with 4.5% to 7% occurring only once. The TCR comes from an adult in good health. The V and J genes are TRBV12-5 and TRBJ2-5; unclear D gene. The sequences come from skin, collected from a tuberculin skin test site. CDR3 nucleotide sequence: TGTGCTAGTGCTAGGTACCAAGAGACCCAGTACTTC. It codes for CASARYQETQYF.